This TCR beta chain was found in a study of spatial heterogeneity in lung cancer. On the study more broadly: A unique TCR and UMI combination showed up more than ten times in raw reads, on average.

This clonotype was counted many times. This CDR3 contains 17 residues. CDR1 and CDR2 (germline): LGHNA, YNFKEQ. After removal of 0 bases from V and 2 bases from J, the junction contained 1 base not matched to a gene. TCR cDNA molecules were tagged individually, and each one carried a unique molecular identifier. TCRdb itself ran the 5' RACE reads through MiXCR, one entry per CDR3 protein. The sample yields around 8,000 distinct CDR3 sequences, about 8.3% seen once. Time point: sample taken at primary tumor resection. Sequencing covered unsorted whole RNA taken from tumor, nontumor lung or frozen PBMC. The chain couples TRBV4-2 to TRBJ2-2; 12 positions match TRBD2. This specimen consisted of PBMCs, obtained at surgery. This TCR was sampled from a male donor with early-stage non-small cell lung cancer. This CDR3 is CASSQEGLAGNTGELFF. The CDR3 DNA reads as TGTGCCAGCAGCCAAGAAGGACTAGCGGGAAACACCGGGGAGCTGTTTTTT.